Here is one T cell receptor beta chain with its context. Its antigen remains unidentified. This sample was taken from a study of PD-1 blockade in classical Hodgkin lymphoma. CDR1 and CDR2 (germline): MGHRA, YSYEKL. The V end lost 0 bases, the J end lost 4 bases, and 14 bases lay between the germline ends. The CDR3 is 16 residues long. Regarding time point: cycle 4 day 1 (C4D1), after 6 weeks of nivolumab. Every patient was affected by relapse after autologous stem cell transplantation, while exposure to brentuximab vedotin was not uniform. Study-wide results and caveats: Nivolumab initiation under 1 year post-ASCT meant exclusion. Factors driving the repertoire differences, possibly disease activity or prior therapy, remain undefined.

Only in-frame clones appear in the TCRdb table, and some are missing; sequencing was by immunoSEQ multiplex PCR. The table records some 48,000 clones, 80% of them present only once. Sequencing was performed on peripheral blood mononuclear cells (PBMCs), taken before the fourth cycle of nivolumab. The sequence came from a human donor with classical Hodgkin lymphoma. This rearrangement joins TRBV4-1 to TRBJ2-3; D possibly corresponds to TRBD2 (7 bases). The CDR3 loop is CASSQDVGGLADTQYF. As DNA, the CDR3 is TGCGCCAGCAGCCAAGATGTGGGGGGGCTAGCAGATACGCAGTATTTT.